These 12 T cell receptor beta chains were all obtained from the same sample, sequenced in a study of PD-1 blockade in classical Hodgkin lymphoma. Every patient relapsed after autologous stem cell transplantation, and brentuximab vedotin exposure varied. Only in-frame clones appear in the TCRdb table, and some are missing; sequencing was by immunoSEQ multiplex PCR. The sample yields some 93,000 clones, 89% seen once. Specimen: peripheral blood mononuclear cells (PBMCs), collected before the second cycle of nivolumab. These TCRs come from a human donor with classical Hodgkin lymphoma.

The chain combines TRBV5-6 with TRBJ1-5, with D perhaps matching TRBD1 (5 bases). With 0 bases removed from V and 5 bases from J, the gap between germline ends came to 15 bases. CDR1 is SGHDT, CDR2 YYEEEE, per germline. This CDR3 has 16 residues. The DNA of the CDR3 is TGTGCCAGCAGCTTGGCCGGTCAGGGTCCCGATCAGCCCCAGCATTTT. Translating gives CASSLAGQGPDQPQHF.

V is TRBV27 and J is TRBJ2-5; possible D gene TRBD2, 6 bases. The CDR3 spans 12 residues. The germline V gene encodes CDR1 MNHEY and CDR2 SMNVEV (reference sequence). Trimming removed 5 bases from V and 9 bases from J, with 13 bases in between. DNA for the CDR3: TGTGCCAGCAGTCCCAATTGGGGGGCCCAGTACTTC. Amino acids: CASSPNWGAQYF.

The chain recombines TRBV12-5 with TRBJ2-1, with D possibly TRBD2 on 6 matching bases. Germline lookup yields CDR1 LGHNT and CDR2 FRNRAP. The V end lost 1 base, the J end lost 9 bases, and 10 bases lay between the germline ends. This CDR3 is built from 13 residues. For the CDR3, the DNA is TGTGCTAGTGGTTTGGCTAGCGTCGGTGAGCAGTTCTTC. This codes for CASGLASVGEQFF.

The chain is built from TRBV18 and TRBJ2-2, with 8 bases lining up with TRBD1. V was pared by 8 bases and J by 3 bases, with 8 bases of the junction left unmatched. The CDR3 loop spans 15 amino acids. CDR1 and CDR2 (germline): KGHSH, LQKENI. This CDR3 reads CASTASQGDTGELFF. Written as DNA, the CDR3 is TGTGCCAGCACGGCATCACAGGGGGACACCGGGGAGCTGTTTTTT.

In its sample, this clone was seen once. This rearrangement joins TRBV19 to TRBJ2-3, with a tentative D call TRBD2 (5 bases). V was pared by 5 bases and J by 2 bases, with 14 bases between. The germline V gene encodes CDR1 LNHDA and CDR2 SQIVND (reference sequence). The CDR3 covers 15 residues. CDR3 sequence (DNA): TGTGCCAGTAGTTCTAAAAGCGGTTTCACAGATACGCAGTATTTT. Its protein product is CASSSKSGFTDTQYF.

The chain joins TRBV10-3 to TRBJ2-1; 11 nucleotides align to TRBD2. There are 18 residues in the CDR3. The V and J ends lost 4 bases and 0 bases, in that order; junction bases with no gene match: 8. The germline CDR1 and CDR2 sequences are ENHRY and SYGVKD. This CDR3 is CAISGASGGPRSYNEQFF. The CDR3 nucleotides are TGTGCCATCAGTGGGGCTAGCGGGGGGCCCCGCTCCTACAATGAGCAGTTCTTC.

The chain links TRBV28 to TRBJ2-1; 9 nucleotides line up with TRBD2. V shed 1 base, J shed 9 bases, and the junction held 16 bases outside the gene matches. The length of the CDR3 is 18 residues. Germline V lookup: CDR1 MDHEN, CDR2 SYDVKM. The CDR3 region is CASSLYPPELAGETEQFF. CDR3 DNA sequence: TGTGCCAGCAGTTTATACCCCCCAGAACTAGCGGGTGAGACTGAGCAGTTCTTC.

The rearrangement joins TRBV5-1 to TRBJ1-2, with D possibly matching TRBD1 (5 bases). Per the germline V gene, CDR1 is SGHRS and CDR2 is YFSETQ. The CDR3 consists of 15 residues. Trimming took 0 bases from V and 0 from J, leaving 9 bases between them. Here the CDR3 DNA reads TGCGCCAGCAGCTTGGCCGGGGGAGCTAACTATGGCTACACCTTC. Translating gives CASSLAGGANYGYTF. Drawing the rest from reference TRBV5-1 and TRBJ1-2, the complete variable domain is KAGVTQTPRYLIKTRGQQVTLSCSPISGHRSVSWYQQTPGQGLQFLFEYFSETQRNKGNFPGRFSGRQFSNSRSEMNVSTLELGDSALYLCASSLAGGANYGYTFGSGTRLTVV.

Written as DNA, the CDR3 is TGCGCCAGCAGCGAAGGACTAGCGGGGGGGCGGGTGTCCTACAATGAGCAGTTCTTC. Its protein product is CASSEGLAGGRVSYNEQFF. The chain is built from TRBV4-1 and TRBJ2-1; 15 nucleotides match TRBD2. CDR3 length equals 19 residues. J gave up 1 base and V 5 bases, and 9 bases lay outside the gene matches. Germline V lookup: CDR1 MGHRA, CDR2 YSYEKL.

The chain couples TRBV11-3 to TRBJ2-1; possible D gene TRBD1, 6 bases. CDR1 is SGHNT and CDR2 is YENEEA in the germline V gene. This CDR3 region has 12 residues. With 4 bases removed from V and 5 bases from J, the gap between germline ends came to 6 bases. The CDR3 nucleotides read TGTGCCAGCAGCTCAGGGGACAATGAGCAGTTCTTC. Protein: CASSSGDNEQFF.

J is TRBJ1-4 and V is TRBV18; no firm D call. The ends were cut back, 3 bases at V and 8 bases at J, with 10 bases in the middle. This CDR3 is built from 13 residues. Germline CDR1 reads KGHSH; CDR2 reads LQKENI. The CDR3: CASSPGMWEKLFF. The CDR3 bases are TGTGCCAGCTCACCCGGCATGTGGGAAAAACTGTTTTTT.

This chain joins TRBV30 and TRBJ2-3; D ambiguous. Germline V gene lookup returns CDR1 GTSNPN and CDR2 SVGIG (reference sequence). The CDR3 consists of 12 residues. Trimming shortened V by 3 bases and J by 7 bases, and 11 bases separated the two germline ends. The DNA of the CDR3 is TGTGCCTGGAGCCCGCCGAGCAATACGCAGTATTTT. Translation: CAWSPPSNTQYF. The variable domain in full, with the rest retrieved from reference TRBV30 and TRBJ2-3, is SQTIHQWPATLVQPVGSPLSLECTVEGTSNPNLYWYRQAAGRGLQLLFYSVGIGQISSEVPQNLSASRPQDRQFILSSKKLLLSDSGFYLCAWSPPSNTQYFGPGTRLTVL.